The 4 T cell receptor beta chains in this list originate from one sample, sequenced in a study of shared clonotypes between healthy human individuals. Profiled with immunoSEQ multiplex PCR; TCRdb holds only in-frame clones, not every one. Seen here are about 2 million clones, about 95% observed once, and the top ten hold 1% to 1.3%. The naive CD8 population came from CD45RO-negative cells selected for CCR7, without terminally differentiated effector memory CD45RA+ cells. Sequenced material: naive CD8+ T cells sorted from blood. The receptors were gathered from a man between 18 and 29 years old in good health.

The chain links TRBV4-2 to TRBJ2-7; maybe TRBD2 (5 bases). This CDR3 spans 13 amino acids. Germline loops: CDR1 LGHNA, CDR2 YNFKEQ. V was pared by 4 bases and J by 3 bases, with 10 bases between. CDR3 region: CASSPREFYEQYF. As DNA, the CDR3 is TGTGCCAGCAGCCCCCGGGAATTCTACGAGCAGTACTTC.

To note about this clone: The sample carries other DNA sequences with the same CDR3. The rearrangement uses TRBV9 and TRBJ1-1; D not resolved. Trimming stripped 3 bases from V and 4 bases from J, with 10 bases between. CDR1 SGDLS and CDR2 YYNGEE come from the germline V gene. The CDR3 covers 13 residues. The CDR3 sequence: CASSAYGGTEAFF. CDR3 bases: TGTGCCAGCAGCGCTTACGGCGGCACTGAAGCTTTCTTT.

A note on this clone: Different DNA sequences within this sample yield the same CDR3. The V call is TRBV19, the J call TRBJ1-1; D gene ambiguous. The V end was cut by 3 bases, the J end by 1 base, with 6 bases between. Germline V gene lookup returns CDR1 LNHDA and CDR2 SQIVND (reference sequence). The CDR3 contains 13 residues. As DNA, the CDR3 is TGTGCCAGTAGTATGAGTCCGAACACTGAAGCTTTCTTT. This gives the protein CASSMSPNTEAFF.

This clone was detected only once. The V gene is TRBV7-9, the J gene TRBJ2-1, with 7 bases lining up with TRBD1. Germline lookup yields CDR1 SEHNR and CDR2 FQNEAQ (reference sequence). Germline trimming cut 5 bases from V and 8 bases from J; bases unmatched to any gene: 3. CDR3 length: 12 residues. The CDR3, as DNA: TGTGCCAGCAGCCGACAGGGCTATGAGCAGTTCTTC. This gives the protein CASSRQGYEQFF.